This TCR beta chain was retrieved from a study of cytomegalovirus exposure and HLA in healthy donors. Study-wide points: According to an earlier analysis, most TCR beta V segments yielded productive rearrangements about 87% or about 30% of the time. For most TCR sequences rarity was the rule, although some public TCRs occurred in many donors.

Trimming removed 4 bases from V and 4 bases from J, with 7 bases in between. The CDR3 totals 12 residues. Germline V lookup: CDR1 SNHLY, CDR2 FYNNEI. This PCR relied on a set of 60 Vbeta primers and 13 Jbeta primers. Methods used by the authors: The count from a later analysis was about 80 million unique TCR beta chains, about 10 million of them shared. Profiled with immunoSEQ multiplex PCR; TCRdb holds only in-frame clones, not every one. V, J and clone size reflect that table, while D and trimming were determined from the DNA. Among over 150,000 clones listed, approximately 80% were seen once. Whereas donors were nominally healthy upon sampling, unrecorded immune exposures were probable. A note on this clone: Its specificity is unknown. At the DNA level, this CDR3 is encoded by other sequences in the same sample as well.

V is TRBV2 and J is TRBJ1-2; perhaps TRBD1 as D (5 bases). This clonotype was obtained from a middle-aged woman in good health and CMV-seropositive. The sequenced material came from PBMCs. CDR3 coding DNA: TGTGCCAGCAGTGGGCAGGGCTATGGCTACACCTTC. Protein: CASSGQGYGYTF.